The rows below give T cell receptor beta chains drawn from one sample of a study of blood T cell repertoires in COVID-19. Using immunoSEQ multiplex PCR, the repertoire was profiled, and TCRdb retains in-frame clones only, with some absent. The sample lists 150,000 to 200,000 clones, approximately 87% occurring once. The sample was peripheral blood. Receptors were obtained from a man aged 18 to 29 with active or convalescent COVID-19. The CDR3 runs from the conserved cysteine through the conserved F or W. A D gene is named only where the DNA matches it firmly. The size entry is marked missing in some rows and otherwise reads once, few, many or a size class.

len	v_gene	abundance	d_gene	j_gene	CDR3nt	CDR3aa
13	TRBV28	few	.	TRBJ1-1	TGTGCCAGCAGTTTTATAGTGAACACTGAAGCTTTCTTT	CASSFIVNTEAFF
18	TRBV7-8	few	TRBD1	TRBJ1-5	TGTGCCAGCAGCCACGGGACAGTCACTCGGAGGGGAAGGGAGCCCCAGCATTTT	CASSHGTVTRRGREPQHF
15	TRBV30	.	.	TRBJ2-2	TGTGCCTGGAGGTCAGTGCGGGACCGCACCGGGGAGCTGTTTTTT	CAWRSVRDRTGELFF
14	TRBV5-6	.	.	TRBJ2-3	TGTGCCAGCAGCTTGGGAGCGGGCACAGATACGCAGTATTTT	CASSLGAGTDTQYF
13	TRBV7-2	.	.	TRBJ1-6	TGTGCCAGCAGCTTTCCGGGTGAACAACCCCTCCACTTT	CASSFPGEQPLHF
15	TRBV4-1	.	.	TRBJ1-3	TGCGCCAGCAGCCAGCCCGGAGGTGGTGGAAACACCATATATTTT	CASSQPGGGGNTIYF
14	TRBV10-3	.	.	TRBJ1-2	TGTGCCATCAGTGATGGGGACATAGGTTATGGCTACACCTTC	CAISDGDIGYGYTF
15	TRBV6-5	.	.	TRBJ2-1	TGTGCCAGCCTTGCCTCCCTTACTGGCTACAATGAGCAGTTCTTC	CASLASLTGYNEQFF
13	TRBV18	.	.	TRBJ1-1	TGTGCCAGCTCACCACTGGGGCGCACTGAAGCTTTCTTT	CASSPLGRTEAFF
14	TRBV11-3	.	.	TRBJ1-1	TGTGCCAGCAGCCAGCGACAGTCGACCACTGAAGCTTTCTTT	CASSQRQSTTEAFF
14	TRBV29-1	.	TRBD2	TRBJ2-1	TGCAGCGTTGAAGATAAGGACGGGAGGAATGAGCAGTTCTTC	CSVEDKDGRNEQFF
13	TRBV28	.	.	TRBJ1-2	TGTGCCAGCAGCCTGGGGGGGGCGGTAGGCTACACCTTC	CASSLGGAVGYTF
18	TRBV11-2	.	TRBD1	TRBJ1-1	TGTGCCAGCAGCTTCACAAGGGGACAGGGTCCGGGGAACACTGAAGCTTTCTTT	CASSFTRGQGPGNTEAFF
16	TRBV27	.	TRBD2	TRBJ2-1	TGTGCCAGCAGTTTGACTAGCGGGCTCGCGGGGTATGAGCAGTTCTTC	CASSLTSGLAGYEQFF
13	TRBV30	.	.	TRBJ1-3	TGTGCCGGAGAAAGTCCTACTGGAAACACCATATATTTT	CAGESPTGNTIYF
14	TRBV29-1	.	TRBD1	TRBJ1-1	TGCAGCGTTTTTAGACAGGGGGTGTACACTGAAGCTTTCTTT	CSVFRQGVYTEAFF
15	TRBV7-9	.	.	TRBJ1-3	TGTGCCAGCAGCTTAAGACAGGCCTCTGGAAACACCATATATTTT	CASSLRQASGNTIYF
13	TRBV6-2/TRBV6-3	.	TRBD1	TRBJ2-1	TGTGCCAGCAGTGCATACAGGGGTAATGAGCAGTTCTTC	CASSAYRGNEQFF
12	TRBV7-8	.	.	TRBJ2-1	TGTGCCAGCAGCACTGGACAGAATGAGCAGTTCTTC	CASSTGQNEQFF
12	TRBV11-3	.	.	TRBJ1-2	TGTGCCAGCAGCTTAGGCGGCTATGGCTACACCTTC	CASSLGGYGYTF
16	TRBV4-2	.	.	TRBJ1-4	TGTGCCAGCAGCCAAGATCTCGGTTCGACTAATGAAAAACTGTTTTTT	CASSQDLGSTNEKLFF
14	TRBV19	.	TRBD1	TRBJ1-5	TGTGCCAGTAGAATAGACAGGGGGAATCAGCCCCAGCATTTT	CASRIDRGNQPQHF
16	TRBV11-2	.	.	TRBJ1-1	TGTGCCAGCAGCTTAGATCTCTACAGGCGGTACACTGAAGCTTTCTTT	CASSLDLYRRYTEAFF
15	TRBV4-1	.	TRBD1	TRBJ1-2	TGCGCCAGCAGCCCAAAGGGACAGGGAAACTATGGCTACACCTTC	CASSPKGQGNYGYTF
15	TRBV4-1	.	.	TRBJ2-5	TGCGCCAGCAGCCCAGGGGGAGGCGGGGAAGAGACCCAGTACTTC	CASSPGGGGEETQYF
16	TRBV28	.	.	TRBJ2-6	TGTGCCAGCAGTACGCAAGGGGCCTCTGGGGCCAACGTCCTGACTTTC	CASSTQGASGANVLTF
17	TRBV6-4	.	TRBD2	TRBJ2-1	TGTGCCAGCAGTGAGAAGGGACTAGCGGAAACCTACAATGAGCAGTTCTTC	CASSEKGLAETYNEQFF
13	TRBV6-4	.	.	TRBJ2-1	TGTGCCAGCATCGATAGCGGCCACAATGAGCAGTTCTTC	CASIDSGHNEQFF
13	TRBV7-9	.	TRBD1	TRBJ1-2	TGTGCCAGCAGCGTAGGGACAGGGGACGGCTACACCTTC	CASSVGTGDGYTF
14	TRBV12-5	once	TRBD1	TRBJ1-1	TGTGCTAGTGGACCAAGACAGGGAAACACTGAAGCTTTCTTT	CASGPRQGNTEAFF
14	TRBV11-3	.	.	TRBJ2-1	TGTGCCAGCAGCGAAACAACAGGGTACAATGAGCAGTTCTTC	CASSETTGYNEQFF
15	TRBV6-1	.	.	TRBJ2-1	TGTGCCAGCAGTGAGACAGTAAGCTCCTACAATGAGCAGTTCTTC	CASSETVSSYNEQFF
13	TRBV29-1	.	.	TRBJ2-5	TGCAGCGTTGGAGGTTATTCCCAAGAGACCCAGTACTTC	CSVGGYSQETQYF
14	TRBV5-1	.	TRBD1	TRBJ2-7	TGCGCCAGCAGCCAGCGACAGGGTGGCTACGAGCAGTACTTC	CASSQRQGGYEQYF
14	TRBV6-5	.	.	TRBJ1-4	TGTGCCAGCAGTCCTCAGGGTCGACGTGAAAAACTGTTTTTT	CASSPQGRREKLFF
11	TRBV30	few	TRBD1	TRBJ2-7	TGTGCCTGGCGGACAGGCTACGAGCAGTACTTC	CAWRTGYEQYF
13	TRBV6-6	.	.	TRBJ2-2	.	CASSSSNSGELFF
15	TRBV4-2	once	TRBD2	TRBJ2-7	TGTGCCAGCAGCCGCGGACTAGCGGAGACCTACGAGCAGTACTTC	CASSRGLAETYEQYF
17	TRBV7-9	.	TRBD1	TRBJ2-5	TGTGCCAGCAGCTTAGATTCAGGGGGCGAATTTTTGGAGACCCAGTACTTC	CASSLDSGGEFLETQYF
13	TRBV27	.	.	TRBJ1-1	TGTGCCAGCAGCCTACAGGAGAACACTGAAGCTTTCTTT	CASSLQENTEAFF
15	TRBV19	.	.	TRBJ2-6	TGTGCCAGTAGTATTTTGTCAGCTGGGGCCAACGTCCTGACTTTC	CASSILSAGANVLTF
13	TRBV19	.	TRBD2	TRBJ2-7	TGTGCCAGTAGTACGACTAGCGGGAGCGAGCAGTACTTC	CASSTTSGSEQYF
15	TRBV5-1	.	.	TRBJ1-2	TGCGCCAGCAGCTTGAGGACAGACACACACTATGGCTACACCTTC	CASSLRTDTHYGYTF